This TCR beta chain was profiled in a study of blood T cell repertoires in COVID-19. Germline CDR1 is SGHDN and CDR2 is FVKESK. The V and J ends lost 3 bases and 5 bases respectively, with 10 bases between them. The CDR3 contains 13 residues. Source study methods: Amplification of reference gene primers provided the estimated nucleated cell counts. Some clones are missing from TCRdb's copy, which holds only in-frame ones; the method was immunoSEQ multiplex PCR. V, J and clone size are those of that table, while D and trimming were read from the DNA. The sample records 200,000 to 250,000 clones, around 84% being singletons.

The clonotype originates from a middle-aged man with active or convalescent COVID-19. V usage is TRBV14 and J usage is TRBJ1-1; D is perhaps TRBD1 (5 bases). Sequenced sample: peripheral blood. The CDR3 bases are TGTGCCAGCAGCCAGTCCAGGGTGACTGAAGCTTTCTTT. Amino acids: CASSQSRVTEAFF. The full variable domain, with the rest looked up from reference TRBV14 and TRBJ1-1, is EAGVTQFPSHSVIEKGQTVTLRCDPISGHDNLYWYRRVMGKEIKFLLHFVKESKQDESGMPNNRFLAERTGGTYSTLKVQPAELEDSGVYFCASSQSRVTEAFFGQGTRLTVV.